What follows are 8 T cell receptor beta chains derived from one specimen sequenced in a study of blood T cells in healthy people across ages. Alongside a J-beta primer mix, a sample-barcoded 5' primer served in a second PCR lasting about 7 to 12 cycles. TCRdb re-called the 5' RACE reads through MiXCR, storing one row per CDR3 protein. The table lists about 750,000 distinct CDR3 sequences, 53% of them singletons, with around 40% in the top ten. Sequencing input: blood. The receptors come from a man older than 75 in good health.

Notes on this clonotype: The junction shows a germline mismatch at one end, possibly a read error. The chain recombines TRBV4-2 with TRBJ2-4; 10 nucleotides agree with TRBD2. Per the germline V gene, CDR1 is LGHNA and CDR2 is YNFKEQ. The CDR3 runs to 19 residues. CDR3 coding DNA: TGTGCCAGCAGCCAAGATAGGACTAGCGGACAACTAGCCACAAACATTCAGTACTTC. It yields the protein CASSQDRTSGQLATNIQYF.

This chain connects TRBV11-2 to TRBJ2-4; TRBD2 agrees at 7 bases. With 6 bases clipped from V and 13 bases from J, the junction kept 6 bases outside the gene matches. The CDR3 length is 11 residues. The germline gives CDR1 SGHAT, CDR2 FQNNGV. In nucleotides, the CDR3 is TGTGCCAGCAGTCCTACGCGGGAGCAGTACTTC. Protein product: CASSPTREQYF.

V gene TRBV25-1 combines with J gene TRBJ2-3; TRBD2 matches 7 bases. This CDR3 has 14 amino acids. CDR1 is MGHDK, CDR2 SYGVNS, per germline. The ends lost 4 bases at V and 14 bases at J; junction bases unmatched: 15. The CDR3 region is CASSGLAEHRYAYF. DNA for the CDR3: TGTGCCAGCAGTGGCCTAGCGGAGCACAGATACGCGTATTTT.

The gene calls are TRBV6-5 and TRBJ2-4, with D tentatively TRBD1 or TRBD2 (5 bases each). V lost 1 base to trimming and J lost 13 bases, with 17 bases between them. The CDR3 consists of 14 residues. CDR1 and CDR2 from the germline V gene are MNHEY and SVGAGI. The DNA for the CDR3 is TGTGCCAGCAGTTACTACGGTCTTGTAGGGGAGCAGTACTTC. Its translation is CASSYYGLVGEQYF.

This sequence joins TRBV11-2 and TRBJ2-7, with 10 bases that match TRBD1. Losses at the gene ends were 6 bases for V and 2 bases for J; bases not matched to a gene: 10. The CDR3 covers 16 residues. Germline CDR1 is SGHAT and CDR2 is FQNNGV. CDR3 loop: CASSRTGTGVPYEQYF. The CDR3 coding sequence is TGTGCCAGCAGTCGAACCGGGACAGGGGTCCCCTACGAGCAGTACTTC.

This chain connects TRBV20-1 to TRBJ2-3; TRBD2 aligns across 15 bases. With V trimmed by 5 bases and J by 9 bases, 9 bases remained unmatched. This CDR3 comprises 15 residues. Germline CDR1 is DFQATT and CDR2 is SNEGSKA (reference sequence). CDR3 DNA sequence: TGCAGTGCTGTGGGGACTAGCGGGAGGCGGGACACGCAGTATTTT. Its translation: CSAVGTSGRRDTQYF.

The V and J genes are TRBV7-2 and TRBJ2-4, with 15 bases aligning to TRBD2. The V segment lost 5 bases and the J segment 6 bases; nucleotides outside the gene matches: 8. Per germline, CDR1 SGHTA and CDR2 FQGNSA. The CDR3 sequence is 17 residues long. CDR3 region: CASSKRTSGRGGNIQYF. CDR3 coding DNA: TGTGCCAGCAGCAAGAGGACTAGCGGGAGGGGGGGAAACATTCAGTACTTC.

The rearrangement uses TRBV5-1 and TRBJ2-1, with a possible D match to TRBD2 (7 bases). Looked up from germline, CDR1 is SGHRS and CDR2 is YFSETQ. V lost 4 bases and J lost 5, with 19 bases in between. The CDR3 spans 16 residues. The CDR3 region has the DNA TGCGCCAGCAGCCCCAAGCCACAGGGAGGGGACAATGAGCAGTTCTTC. Protein sequence: CASSPKPQGGDNEQFF.